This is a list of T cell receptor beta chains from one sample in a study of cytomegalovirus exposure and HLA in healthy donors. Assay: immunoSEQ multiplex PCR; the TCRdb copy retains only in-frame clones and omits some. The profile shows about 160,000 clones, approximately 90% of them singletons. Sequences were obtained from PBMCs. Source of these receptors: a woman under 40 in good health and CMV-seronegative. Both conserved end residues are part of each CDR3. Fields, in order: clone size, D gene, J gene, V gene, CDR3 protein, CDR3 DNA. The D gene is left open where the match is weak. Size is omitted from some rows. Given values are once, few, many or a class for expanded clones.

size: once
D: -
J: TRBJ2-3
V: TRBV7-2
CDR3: CASSYRRGGTDTQYF
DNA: TGTGCCAGCAGTTACCGGAGAGGAGGTACAGATACGCAGTATTTT

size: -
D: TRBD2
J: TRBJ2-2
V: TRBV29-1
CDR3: CSVVLASGGNPTGELFF
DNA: TGCAGCGTTGTATTGGCTAGCGGGGGCAACCCAACCGGGGAGCTGTTTTTT

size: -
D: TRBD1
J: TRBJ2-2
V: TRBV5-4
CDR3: CASSILMGTVNTGELFF
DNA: TGTGCCAGCAGCATCTTGATGGGGACAGTGAACACCGGGGAGCTGTTTTTT

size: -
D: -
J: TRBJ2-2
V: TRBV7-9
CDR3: CASSLGGRGNTGELFF
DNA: TGTGCCAGCAGCTTAGGAGGGCGGGGCAACACCGGGGAGCTGTTTTTT

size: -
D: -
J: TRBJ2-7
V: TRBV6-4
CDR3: CASSDPTGSLYYEQYF
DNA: TGTGCCAGCAGTGACCCCACAGGGTCCCTATACTACGAGCAGTACTTC

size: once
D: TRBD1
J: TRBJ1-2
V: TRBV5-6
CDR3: CASSLGDRANYGYTF
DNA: TGTGCCAGCAGCTTGGGAGACAGGGCTAACTATGGCTACACCTTC

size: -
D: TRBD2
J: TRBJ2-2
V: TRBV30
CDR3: CAWSVGLAGATELFF
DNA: TGTGCCTGGAGTGTTGGACTAGCGGGAGCCACTGAGCTGTTTTTT

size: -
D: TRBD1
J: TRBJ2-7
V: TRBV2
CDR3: CASTGQGAFNEQYF
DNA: TGTGCCAGCACAGGACAGGGGGCGTTCAACGAGCAGTACTTC

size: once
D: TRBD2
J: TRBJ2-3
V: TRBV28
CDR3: CASRHPRLAGGVWDTQYF
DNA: TGTGCCAGCAGGCACCCCCGACTAGCGGGAGGGGTATGGGATACGCAGTATTTT

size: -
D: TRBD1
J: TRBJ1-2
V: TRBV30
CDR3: CAWSVSWAGGASYGYTF
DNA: TGTGCCTGGAGTGTATCCTGGGCAGGGGGCGCATCCTATGGCTACACCTTC

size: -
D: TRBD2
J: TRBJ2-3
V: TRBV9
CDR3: CASSVTTSGDGTDTQYF
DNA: TGTGCCAGCAGCGTAACGACTAGCGGGGACGGCACAGATACGCAGTATTTT

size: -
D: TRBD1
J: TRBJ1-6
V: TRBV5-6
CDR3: CASSFGDRGHSGSPLHF
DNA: TGTGCCAGCAGCTTTGGGGACAGGGGGCATTCAGGGTCCCCCCTCCACTTT

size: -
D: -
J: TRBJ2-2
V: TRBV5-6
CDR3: CASSLDALTGELFF
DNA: TGTGCCAGCAGCTTGGACGCCCTAACCGGGGAGCTGTTTTTT

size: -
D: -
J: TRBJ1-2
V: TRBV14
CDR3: CASSQDRTANYGYTF
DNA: TGTGCCAGCAGCCAAGATCGGACAGCTAACTATGGCTACACCTTC

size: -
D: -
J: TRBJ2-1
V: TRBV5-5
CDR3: CASSLQGYNEQFF
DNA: TGTGCCAGCAGCTTGCAGGGGTACAATGAGCAGTTCTTC

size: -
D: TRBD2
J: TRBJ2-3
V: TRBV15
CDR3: CATSLAESTDTQYF
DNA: TGTGCCACCAGTCTAGCGGAGAGCACAGATACGCAGTATTTT

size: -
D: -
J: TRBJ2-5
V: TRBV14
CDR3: CASSQDQGETQYF
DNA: TGTGCCAGCAGCCAGGACCAGGGGGAGACCCAGTACTTC

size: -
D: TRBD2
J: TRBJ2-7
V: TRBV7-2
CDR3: CASSREAGGFPLEQYF
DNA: TGTGCCAGCAGCAGAGAGGCGGGGGGCTTCCCTCTCGAGCAGTACTTC

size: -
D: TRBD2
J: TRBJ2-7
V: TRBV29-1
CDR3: CSVAGFTSGREGRDEQYF
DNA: TGCAGCGTTGCGGGCTTCACTAGCGGGAGGGAAGGGCGGGACGAGCAGTACTTC

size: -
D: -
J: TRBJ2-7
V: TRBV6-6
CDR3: CASSSDTSSYEQYF
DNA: TGTGCCAGCAGTTCTGACACGAGCTCCTACGAGCAGTACTTC

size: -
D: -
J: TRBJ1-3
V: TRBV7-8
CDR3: CASSSFWKGAEGTGNTIYF
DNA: TGTGCCAGCAGCTCTTTTTGGAAAGGAGCGGAGGGTACTGGAAACACCATATATTTT

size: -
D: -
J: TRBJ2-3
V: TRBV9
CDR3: CASSASGDTQYF
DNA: TGTGCCAGCAGCGCGTCGGGGGATACGCAGTATTTT

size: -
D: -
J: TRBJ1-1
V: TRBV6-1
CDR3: CASSVDTRNTEAFF
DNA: TGTGCCAGCAGTGTGGACACTCGAAACACTGAAGCTTTCTTT

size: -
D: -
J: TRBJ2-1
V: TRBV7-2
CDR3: CASSSQRNNEQFF
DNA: TGTGCCAGCAGCTCCCAGCGGAACAATGAGCAGTTCTTC

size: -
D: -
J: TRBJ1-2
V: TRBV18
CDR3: CASSLGHLYGYTF
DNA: TGTGCCAGCTCACTGGGACACCTCTATGGCTACACCTTC

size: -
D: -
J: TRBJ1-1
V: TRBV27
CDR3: CASSLSRDTEAFF
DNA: TGTGCCAGCAGTTTATCTCGGGATACTGAAGCTTTCTTT

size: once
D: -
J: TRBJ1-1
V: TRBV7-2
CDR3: CASSDWGGSTEAFF
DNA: TGTGCCAGCAGCGACTGGGGGGGTAGCACTGAAGCTTTCTTT

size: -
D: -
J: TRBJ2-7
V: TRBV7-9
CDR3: CASSPVDGAPYEQYF
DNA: TGTGCCAGCAGCCCTGTGGATGGGGCCCCCTACGAGCAGTACTTC

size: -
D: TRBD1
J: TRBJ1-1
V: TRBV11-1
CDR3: CASSPSQGALNTEAFF
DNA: TGTGCCAGCAGCCCCAGTCAGGGGGCTCTGAACACTGAAGCTTTCTTT

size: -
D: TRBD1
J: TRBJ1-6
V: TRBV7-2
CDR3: CASSSRTGRSSYNSPLHF
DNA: TGTGCCAGCAGCTCGAGGACAGGAAGGAGCTCCTATAATTCACCCCTCCACTTT

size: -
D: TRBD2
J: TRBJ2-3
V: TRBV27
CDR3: CASSLGGVSTDTQYF
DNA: TGTGCCAGCAGTTTGGGGGGGGTGTCCACAGATACGCAGTATTTT

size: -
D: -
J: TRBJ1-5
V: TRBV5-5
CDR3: CASSLRTGFQPQHF
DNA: TGTGCCAGCAGCTTGAGAACAGGGTTTCAGCCCCAGCATTTT

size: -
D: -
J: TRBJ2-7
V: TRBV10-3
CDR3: CAISEPTSAAYEQYF
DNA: TGTGCCATCAGTGAGCCAACCAGCGCCGCCTACGAGCAGTACTTC

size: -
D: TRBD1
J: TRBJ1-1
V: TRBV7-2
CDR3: CASSRRTGAVPEAFF
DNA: TGTGCCAGCAGCCGCCGGACAGGGGCTGTGCCTGAAGCTTTCTTT

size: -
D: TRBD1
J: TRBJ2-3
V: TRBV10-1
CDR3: CASRGTGAADTQYF
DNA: TGCGCCAGCAGGGGGACAGGGGCGGCTGATACGCAGTATTTT

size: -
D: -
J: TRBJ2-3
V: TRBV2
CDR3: CASSRDNAPFTDTQYF
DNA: TGTGCCAGCAGCCGGGACAACGCCCCGTTCACAGATACGCAGTATTTT

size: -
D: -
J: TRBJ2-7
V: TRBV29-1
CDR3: CSVLPDIGSYEQYF
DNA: TGCAGCGTCCTCCCGGACATTGGCTCCTACGAGCAGTACTTC

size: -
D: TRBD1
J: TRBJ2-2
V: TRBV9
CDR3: CASTKTGGLITGELFF
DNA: TGTGCCAGCACCAAAACAGGGGGCCTAATCACCGGGGAGCTGTTTTTT

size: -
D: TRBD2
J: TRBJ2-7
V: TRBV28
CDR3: CASSLGGSGGHEQYF
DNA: TGTGCCAGCAGTTTAGGGGGGTCGGGGGGGCACGAGCAGTACTTC

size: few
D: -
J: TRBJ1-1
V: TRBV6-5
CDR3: CASSYFSGGNTEAFF
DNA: TGTGCCAGCAGTTACTTTTCGGGGGGGAACACTGAAGCTTTCTTT

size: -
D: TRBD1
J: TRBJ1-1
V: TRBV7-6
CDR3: CASSTDRGYEAFF
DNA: TGTGCCAGCAGCACAGACAGGGGGTACGAAGCTTTCTTT

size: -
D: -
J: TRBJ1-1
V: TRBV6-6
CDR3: CASMGGFNTEAFF
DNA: TGTGCCAGCATGGGGGGGTTTAACACTGAAGCTTTCTTT

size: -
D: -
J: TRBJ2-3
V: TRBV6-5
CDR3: CASSYVAGRDTQYF
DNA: TGTGCCAGCAGTTATGTCGCGGGGAGGGATACGCAGTATTTT

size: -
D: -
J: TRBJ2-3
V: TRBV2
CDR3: CASSEGGSEEDTQYF
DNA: TGTGCCAGCAGTGAGGGGGGATCAGAAGAAGATACGCAGTATTTT

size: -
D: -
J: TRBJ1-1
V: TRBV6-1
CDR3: CASRRGTHLEAFF
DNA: TGTGCCAGCAGGCGCGGGACCCACCTTGAAGCTTTCTTT

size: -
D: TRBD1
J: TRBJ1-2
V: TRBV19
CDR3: CASSMKSTGVGYTF
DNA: TGTGCCAGTAGTATGAAGTCGACAGGGGTAGGCTACACCTTC

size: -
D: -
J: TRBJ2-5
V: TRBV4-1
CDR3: CASSQAYQETQYF
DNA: TGCGCCAGCAGCCAAGCCTACCAAGAGACCCAGTACTTC

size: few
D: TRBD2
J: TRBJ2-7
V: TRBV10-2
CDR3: CASSENRGLAGVHEQYF
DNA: TGCGCCAGCAGTGAGAATCGGGGGCTAGCGGGAGTCCACGAGCAGTACTTC

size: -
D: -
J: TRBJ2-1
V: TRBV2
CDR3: CASSDNDQFF
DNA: TGTGCCAGCTCGGACAATGACCAGTTCTTC

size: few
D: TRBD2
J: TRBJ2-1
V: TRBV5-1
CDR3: CASSSGLAGGRNEQFF
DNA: TGCGCCAGCAGCTCGGGACTAGCGGGAGGGCGGAATGAGCAGTTCTTC

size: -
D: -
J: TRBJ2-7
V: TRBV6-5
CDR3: CASSYSSGSYEQYF
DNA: TGTGCCAGCAGTTACTCGAGCGGCTCCTACGAGCAGTACTTC

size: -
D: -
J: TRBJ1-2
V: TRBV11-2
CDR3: CASSLAQGYGYTF
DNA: TGTGCCAGCAGCTTAGCCCAGGGGTATGGCTACACCTTC

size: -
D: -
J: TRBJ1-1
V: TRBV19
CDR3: CASSGGKANTEAFF
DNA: TGTGCCAGTAGCGGGGGTAAGGCGAACACTGAAGCTTTCTTT